These 10 T cell receptor beta chains originate from one sample sequenced in a study of CD8 T cells in Susac syndrome. With random hexamers, reverse transcription was performed on about 0.45 to 1 ug of RNA. TCRdb reprocessed the immunoSEQ multiplex PCR reads via MiXCR and lists one record per CDR3 protein. The table includes more than 150,000 distinct CDR3 sequences, just over 90% detected once. Sequencing input: CD4+ T cells from PBMCs. The receptors derive from a human donor in good health.

The chain recombines TRBV18 with TRBJ1-5; a weak D match, TRBD1 (5 bases). V gave up 1 base and J gave up 3 bases, with 7 bases separating them. The CDR3 runs 14 residues. Germline CDR1 and CDR2: KGHSH and LQKENI. DNA of the CDR3: TGTGCCAGCTCACCACAGGACACCAATCAGCCCCAGCATTTT. Amino acid sequence: CASSPQDTNQPQHF. The variable domain in full, completed from reference TRBV18 and TRBJ1-5, reads NAGVMQNPRHLVRRRGQEARLRCSPMKGHSHVYWYRQLPEEGLKFMVYLQKENIIDESGMPKERFSAEFPKEGPSILRIQQVVRGDSAAYFCASSPQDTNQPQHFGDGTRLSIL.

The rearrangement uses TRBV18 and TRBJ1-5; D not resolved. CDR3 length: 13 amino acids. Trimming removed 4 bases from V and 0 bases from J, with 4 bases in between. Germline V gene data show CDR1 as KGHSH and CDR2 as LQKENI. The CDR3 nucleotides read TGTGCCAGCTCACGGGGTAGCAATCAGCCCCAGCATTTT. This translates into CASSRGSNQPQHF.

CDR3 amino acids: CASSQLAAEQFF. The CDR3 DNA sequence: TGTGCCAGCAGCCAACTAGCCGCTGAGCAGTTCTTC. This chain uses TRBV5-6 with TRBJ2-1; possible D gene TRBD2, 6 bases. Germline CDR1 is SGHDT and CDR2 is YYEEEE. With 4 bases removed from V and 9 bases from J, the gap between germline ends came to 11 bases. The CDR3 covers 12 residues.

Only one count was recorded for this clonotype. The rearrangement joins TRBV27 to TRBJ2-5, with TRBD2 as a possible D gene (5 bases). Looked up from germline, CDR1 is MNHEY and CDR2 is SMNVEV (reference sequence). CDR3 length: 15 residues. With 6 bases removed from V and 1 base from J, the gap between germline ends came to 15 bases. CDR3 amino acids: CASSRNRGIQETQYF. Written as DNA, the CDR3 is TGTGCCAGCAGCCGAAACCGGGGTATCCAAGAGACCCAGTACTTC.

The CDR3 is CASQRASGRSGGELFF. CDR3 in DNA: TGTGCCAGTCAGCGGGCTAGCGGGAGATCGGGCGGGGAGCTGTTTTTT. This chain connects TRBV6-1 to TRBJ2-2, with TRBD2 matching 10 bases. Germline lookup yields CDR1 MNHNS and CDR2 SASEGT. After removal of 9 bases from V and 7 bases from J, the junction contained 14 bases not matched to a gene. The CDR3 totals 16 residues.

The chain couples TRBV5-1 to TRBJ1-5, with TRBD1 as a possible D gene (5 bases). This CDR3 region has 13 residues. Deletions cut 4 bases from V and 8 bases from J, with 13 bases between. CDR1 and CDR2 (germline): SGHRS, YFSETQ. CDR3 amino acids: CASSREGGEPQHF. For the CDR3, the DNA is TGCGCCAGCAGCCGGGAGGGAGGGGAGCCCCAGCATTTT.

The chain uses TRBV28 and TRBJ1-2, with 9 bases lining up with TRBD1. With 6 bases clipped from V and 6 bases from J, the junction kept 5 bases outside the gene matches. The germline V gene encodes CDR1 MDHEN and CDR2 SYDVKM. The CDR3 is made up of 13 amino acids. For the CDR3, the DNA is TGTGCCAGCAGAACAGGGGGCCAGGATGGCTACACCTTC. Protein product: CASRTGGQDGYTF.

This chain connects TRBV19 to TRBJ1-1, with 10 bases that match TRBD1. V gave up 4 bases and J gave up 3 bases; unmatched junction bases: 2. The CDR3 loop spans 14 amino acids. Germline CDR1 is LNHDA and CDR2 is SQIVND (reference sequence). The CDR3 bases are TGTGCCAGTAGTACCGGACAGGGGGACACTGAAGCTTTCTTT. Its protein product is CASSTGQGDTEAFF.

This clonotype was detected a few times. J is TRBJ2-4 and V is TRBV19; 8 positions agree with TRBD1. Trimming took 3 bases from V and 2 from J; bases not matched to a gene: 3. Germline CDR1 and CDR2: LNHDA and SQIVND (reference sequence). The length of the CDR3 is 15 residues. CDR3 sequence: CASSIGQGTKNIQYF. DNA for the CDR3: TGTGCCAGTAGTATCGGACAGGGTACCAAAAACATTCAGTACTTC.

J is TRBJ1-5 and V is TRBV18, with D unresolved. This CDR3 spans 14 amino acids. Trimming took 1 base from V and 8 from J, leaving 12 bases between them. In germline, CDR1 is KGHSH, CDR2 LQKENI. The CDR3 loop reads CASSPLGTAEPQHF. The CDR3 coding sequence is TGTGCCAGCTCACCACTAGGAACAGCCGAGCCCCAGCATTTT. Based on the CDR3 plus reference TRBV18 and TRBJ1-5, the full variable domain is NAGVMQNPRHLVRRRGQEARLRCSPMKGHSHVYWYRQLPEEGLKFMVYLQKENIIDESGMPKERFSAEFPKEGPSILRIQQVVRGDSAAYFCASSPLGTAEPQHFGDGTRLSIL.